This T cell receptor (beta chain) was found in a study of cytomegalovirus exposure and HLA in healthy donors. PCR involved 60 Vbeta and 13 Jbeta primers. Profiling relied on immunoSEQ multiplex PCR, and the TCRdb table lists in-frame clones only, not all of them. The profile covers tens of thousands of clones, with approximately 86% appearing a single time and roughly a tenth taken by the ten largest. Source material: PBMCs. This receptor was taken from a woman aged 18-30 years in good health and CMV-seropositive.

Written as DNA, the CDR3 is TGCGCCAGTCGATCAGGGACTACTTACACAGATACGCAGTATTTT. This sequence encodes CASRSGTTYTDTQYF. The V and J genes are TRBV5-1 and TRBJ2-3, with TRBD2 matching over 7 bases. The germline CDR1 and CDR2 sequences are SGHRS and YFSETQ. The CDR3 has 15 residues. V shed 8 bases and J 2 bases; nucleotides not matched to a gene: 11.